This T cell receptor (beta chain) was sequenced in a study of blood T cell repertoires in COVID-19. At the level of the study: Two negative PCRs, clearance, or symptom resolution characterized the recovered Cohort 3 donors. T cells, B-cell-depleted T cells, or PBMCs supplied cDNA or gDNA.

Germline loops: CDR1 MDHEN, CDR2 SYDVKM. V was clipped by 6 bases and J by 4 bases, with 9 bases between them. This CDR3 is built from 13 residues. Assay used: immunoSEQ multiplex PCR; TCRdb lists only in-frame clones, some missing. The sample includes 250,000 to 300,000 clones, roughly 91% of them seen just once. The V call is TRBV28, the J call TRBJ1-4, with no clear D. The TCR was taken from a woman aged 60-75 years in a cohort exposed to, infected with or recovered from COVID-19 (not recorded which). Material for sequencing was PBMCs or T cells enriched from blood (not recorded which). The chain's CDR3 is CASRSGVNEKLFF. The DNA of the CDR3 is TGTGCCAGCAGGTCCGGGGTTAATGAAAAACTGTTTTTT.